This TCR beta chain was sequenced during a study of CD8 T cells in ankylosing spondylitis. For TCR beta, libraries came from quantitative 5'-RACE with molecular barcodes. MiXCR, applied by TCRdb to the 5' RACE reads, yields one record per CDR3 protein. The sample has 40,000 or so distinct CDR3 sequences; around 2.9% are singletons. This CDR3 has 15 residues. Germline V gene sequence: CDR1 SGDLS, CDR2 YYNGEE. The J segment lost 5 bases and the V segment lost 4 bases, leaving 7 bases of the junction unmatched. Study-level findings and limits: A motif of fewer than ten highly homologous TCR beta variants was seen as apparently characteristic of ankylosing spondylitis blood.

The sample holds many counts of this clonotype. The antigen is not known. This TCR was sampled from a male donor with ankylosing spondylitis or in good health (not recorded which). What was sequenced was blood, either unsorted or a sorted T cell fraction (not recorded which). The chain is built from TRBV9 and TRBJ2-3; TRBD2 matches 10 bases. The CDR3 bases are TGTGCCAGCAGCCCGAGCGGGAGGGTTGGAGATACGCAGTATTTT. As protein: CASSPSGRVGDTQYF.